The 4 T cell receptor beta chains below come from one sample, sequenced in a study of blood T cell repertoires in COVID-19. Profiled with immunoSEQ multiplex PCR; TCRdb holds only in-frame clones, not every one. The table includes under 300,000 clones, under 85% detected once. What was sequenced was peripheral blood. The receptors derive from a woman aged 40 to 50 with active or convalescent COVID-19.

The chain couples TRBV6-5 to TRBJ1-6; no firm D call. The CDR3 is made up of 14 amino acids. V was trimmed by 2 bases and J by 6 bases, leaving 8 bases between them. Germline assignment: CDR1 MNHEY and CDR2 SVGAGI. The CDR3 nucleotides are TGTGCCAGCAGTTACCTAGGTTCTAATTCACCCCTCCACTTT. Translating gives CASSYLGSNSPLHF.

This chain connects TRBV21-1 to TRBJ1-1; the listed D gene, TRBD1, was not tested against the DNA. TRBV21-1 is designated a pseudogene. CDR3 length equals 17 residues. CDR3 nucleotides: TGTGCCAGCAGCCGTATCGACAGGGGGCGGAGGAACACTGAAGCTTTCTTT. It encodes CASSRIDRGRRNTEAFF.

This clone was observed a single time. The DNA of the CDR3 is TGTGCCATCAGCGGAGGACAGGTGGGTGGCCAAGAGACCCAGTACTTC. Its translation: CAISGGQVGGQETQYF. This sequence joins TRBV10-3 and TRBJ2-5; 7 bases align to TRBD1. This CDR3 is 16 amino acids long. After removal of 6 bases from V and 1 base from J, the junction contained 11 bases not matched to a gene. The V gene's germline CDR1 is ENHRY and CDR2 SYGVKD.

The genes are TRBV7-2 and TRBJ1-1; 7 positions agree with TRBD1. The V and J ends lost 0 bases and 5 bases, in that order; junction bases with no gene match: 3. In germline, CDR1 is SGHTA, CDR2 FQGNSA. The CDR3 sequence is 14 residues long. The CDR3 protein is CASSLAPQGTEAFF. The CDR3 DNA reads TGTGCCAGCAGCTTAGCGCCACAGGGGACTGAAGCTTTCTTT.